These 2 T cell receptor beta chains were all obtained from the same sample, sequenced in a study of T cell responses to AZD1222 COVID-19 vaccine. TCRdb keeps only in-frame clones here, not all; method: immunoSEQ multiplex PCR. The sample carries 150,000 to 200,000 clones, more than 80% recorded once. The input for sequencing was peripheral blood, taken on day 0 of AZD1222 vaccination. The receptors shown here come from an adult in good health.

Here the CDR3 reads CASSLEIGRPNIQYF. The CDR3 nucleotides read TGCGCCAGCAGCTTGGAAATCGGGAGGCCCAACATTCAGTACTTC. The chain has TRBV5-1 and TRBJ2-4; the match to TRBD2 covers 7 bases. The germline CDR1 and CDR2 sequences are SGHRS and YFSETQ. Unmatched junction bases numbered 7, after V lost 0 bases and J lost 7 bases. The CDR3 consists of 15 residues.

This chain links TRBV27 with TRBJ1-3; D gene uncertain. The CDR3 is 14 amino acids. V lost 3 bases to trimming and J lost 4 bases, with 10 bases between them. Germline V CDR1 and CDR2: MNHEY, SMNVEV (reference sequence). CDR3 DNA sequence: TGTGCCAGCAGTTTCGATGGTCCAGGAAACACCATATATTTT. This codes for CASSFDGPGNTIYF.